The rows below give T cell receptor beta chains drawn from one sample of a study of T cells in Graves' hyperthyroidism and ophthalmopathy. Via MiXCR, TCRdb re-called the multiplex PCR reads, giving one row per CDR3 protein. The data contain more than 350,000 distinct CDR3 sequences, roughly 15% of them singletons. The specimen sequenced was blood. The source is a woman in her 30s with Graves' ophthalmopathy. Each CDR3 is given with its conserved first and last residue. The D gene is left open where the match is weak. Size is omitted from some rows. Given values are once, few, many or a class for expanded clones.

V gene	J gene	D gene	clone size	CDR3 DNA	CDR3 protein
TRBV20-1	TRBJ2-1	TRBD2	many	TGCAGTGCTAGCGATGGGGCTAGCGGGGTGAATGAGCAGTTCTTC	CSASDGASGVNEQFF
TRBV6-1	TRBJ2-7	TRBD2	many	TGTGCCAGCAGTTCCGGACTAGCGGGGGGCTTAAACTACGAGCAGTACTTC	CASSSGLAGGLNYEQYF
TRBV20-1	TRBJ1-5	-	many	TGCAGTGCAACTAGGGACGGGGGTACCGATCAGCCCCAGCATTTT	CSATRDGGTDQPQHF
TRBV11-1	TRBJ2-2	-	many	TGTGCCAGCAGCCCAATCTACGGGACTCCGAACACCGGGGAGCTGTTTTTT	CASSPIYGTPNTGELFF
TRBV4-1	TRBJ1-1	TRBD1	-	TGCGCCAGCAGCCAAGTTGGACAGGGTATCATGAACACTGAAGCTTTCTTT	CASSQVGQGIMNTEAFF
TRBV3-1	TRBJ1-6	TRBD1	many	TGTGCCAGCAGCGGACGACAGGGACGTCAATCACCCCTCCACTTT	CASSGRQGRQSPLHF
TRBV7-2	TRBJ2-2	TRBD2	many	TGTGCCAGCAGCTTAGGGCCACCGGGACTAGCGGGGGGGCCCTACACCGGGGAGCTGTTTTTT	CASSLGPPGLAGGPYTGELFF
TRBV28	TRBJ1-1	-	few	TGTGCCAGCAGTTGGGTAGGACAGAACGCGCTCTTT	CASSWVGQNALF
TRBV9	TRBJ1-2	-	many	TGTGCCAGCAGCTCCGAAGCTAACTATGGCTACACCTTC	CASSSEANYGYTF
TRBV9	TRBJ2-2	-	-	TGTGCCAGCGGCGTAGGCGGTCTAGGGCCCGGGGAGCTGTTTTTT	CASGVGGLGPGELFF
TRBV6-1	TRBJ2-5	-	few	TGTGCCAGCAGCCGCGGGACAGGGGTTAGCGGGGGGCACCAAGAGACCCAGTACTTC	CASSRGTGVSGGHQETQYF
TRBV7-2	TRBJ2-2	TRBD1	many	TGTGCCAGCAGCTTCCGACACTGGGACAGGGTAACCGGGGAGCTGTTTTTT	CASSFRHWDRVTGELFF
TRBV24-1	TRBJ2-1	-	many	TGTGCCACCAGTGATTTGCGGCGGGGTAGCGATGAGCAGTTCTTC	CATSDLRRGSDEQFF
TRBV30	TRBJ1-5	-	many	TGTGCCTGGAATAAAGAGGGGCGCCCGAATCAGCCCCAGCATTTT	CAWNKEGRPNQPQHF
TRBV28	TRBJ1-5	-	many	TGTGCCAGCAGTGCGGCGGGCAGGGGTCAGCCCCAGCATTTT	CASSAAGRGQPQHF
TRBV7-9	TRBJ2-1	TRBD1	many	TGTGCCAGCAGCGCTCCGGGACAGGGTGAAAATGAGCAGTTCTTC	CASSAPGQGENEQFF
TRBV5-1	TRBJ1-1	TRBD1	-	TGCGCCAGCGGCCTCGGACAGGGGAACACTGAAGCTTTCTTT	CASGLGQGNTEAFF
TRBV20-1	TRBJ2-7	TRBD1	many	TGCAGTGCTAGCGGACAGGTCTCCTACGAGCAGTACTTC	CSASGQVSYEQYF
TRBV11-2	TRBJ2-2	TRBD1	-	TGTGCCAGCAGCTTAGAGGGGACAGGGGTCTCCGGGGAGCTGTTTTTT	CASSLEGTGVSGELFF
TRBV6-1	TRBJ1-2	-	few	TGTGCCAGCTGCGAGAAGGGGATGAACTATGGCTACACCTTC	CASCEKGMNYGYTF
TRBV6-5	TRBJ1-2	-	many	TGTGCCAGCAGTTACTCTATGGGGGGGCATTTCTATGGCTACACCTTC	CASSYSMGGHFYGYTF
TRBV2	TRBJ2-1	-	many	TGTGCCAGCAGGGGACGTGAGCAGTTCTTC	CASRGREQFF
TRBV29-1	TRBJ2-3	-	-	TGCAGCGTTGAAGCCACCTTCTTTTCAGATACGCAGTATTTT	CSVEATFFSDTQYF
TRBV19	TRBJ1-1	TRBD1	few	TGTGCCAGTGGGACAGCCCCAAACACTGAAGCTTTCTTT	CASGTAPNTEAFF
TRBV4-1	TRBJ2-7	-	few	TGCGCCAGCAGCCAAGAGAGAAGGCTGACCTACGAGCAGTACTTC	CASSQERRLTYEQYF
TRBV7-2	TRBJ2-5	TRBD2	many	TGTGCCAGCAGCTTTTATAGCGGGGGGCTCAAAGAGACCCAGTACTTC	CASSFYSGGLKETQYF
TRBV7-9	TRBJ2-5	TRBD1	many	TGTGCCAGCAGCTTTCAAACAGGGGCCGGGGAGACCCAGTACTTC	CASSFQTGAGETQYF
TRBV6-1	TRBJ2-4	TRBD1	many	TGTGCCAGCGTGGGGGACAGGAAACTAGCCAAAAACATTCAGTACTTC	CASVGDRKLAKNIQYF
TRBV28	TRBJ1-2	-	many	TGTGCCAGCAGTTCCGCCCCCCCGGACGGAGCTAACTATGGCTACACCTTC	CASSSAPPDGANYGYTF
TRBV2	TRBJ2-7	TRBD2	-	TGTGCCAGCAGTTTTATGGGGGGGGTTACCTACGAGCAGTACTTC	CASSFMGGVTYEQYF
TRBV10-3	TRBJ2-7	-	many	TGTGCCATCAGTGACCCTCGACAGGCCGATGAGCAGTACTTC	CAISDPRQADEQYF
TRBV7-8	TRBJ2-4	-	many	TGTGCCAGCAGCTTACGGTTCCCCAAAAACATTCAGTACTTC	CASSLRFPKNIQYF
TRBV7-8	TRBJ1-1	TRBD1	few	TGTGCCAGCAGCAGCCGGCAGGGGGCTAACACTGAAGCTTTCTTT	CASSSRQGANTEAFF
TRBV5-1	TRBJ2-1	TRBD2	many	TGCGCCAGCAGCTTGGCCGGGACTAGCGGGGGCCGAGAGCAGTTCTTC	CASSLAGTSGGREQFF
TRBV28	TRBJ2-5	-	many	TGTGCCAGCACCGAAAGGATAAGGGTACAGACCCAGTACTTC	CASTERIRVQTQYF
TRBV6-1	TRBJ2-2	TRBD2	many	TGTGCCAGCAGCCGGACTAGCGGCAACACCGGGGAGCTGTTTTTT	CASSRTSGNTGELFF
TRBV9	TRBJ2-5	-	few	TGTGCCAGCAGCGTAGGGACGGCTGAAGAGACCCAGTACTTC	CASSVGTAEETQYF
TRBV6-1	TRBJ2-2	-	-	TGTGCCAGCAGTAGGCCCTGGGACTCCCAGAACACCGGGGAGCTGTTTTTT	CASSRPWDSQNTGELFF
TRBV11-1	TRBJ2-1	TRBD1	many	TGTGCCAGCAGCCTTGAACAGGGGTACAGCGATGAGCAGTTCTTC	CASSLEQGYSDEQFF
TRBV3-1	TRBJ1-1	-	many	TGTGCCAGCAGCCCCGAACACCAGAACACTGAAGCTTTCTTT	CASSPEHQNTEAFF
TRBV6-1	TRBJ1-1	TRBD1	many	TGTGCCAGCAGATCGGACAGGGGGGGCACTGAAGCTTTCTTT	CASRSDRGGTEAFF
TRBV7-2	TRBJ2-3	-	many	TGTGCCAGCAAGGTTCGGGGAGCTGGCACAGATACGCAGTATTTT	CASKVRGAGTDTQYF
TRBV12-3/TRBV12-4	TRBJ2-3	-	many	TGTGCCAGCACCCCACACAGGGAGTCGACAGATACGCAGTATTTT	CASTPHRESTDTQYF
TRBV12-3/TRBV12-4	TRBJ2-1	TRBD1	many	TGTGCCAGCAGGTCGAGACAGGGCAATGAGCAGTTCTTC	CASRSRQGNEQFF
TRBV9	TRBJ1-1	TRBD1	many	TGTGCCAGCAGCACAACACAGGGGTCACGCGAAGCTTTCTTT	CASSTTQGSREAFF
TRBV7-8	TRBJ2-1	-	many	TGTGCCAGCAGCGCATCCTTCGGGCGGCGGTGGGTGAATGAGCAGTTCTTC	CASSASFGRRWVNEQFF
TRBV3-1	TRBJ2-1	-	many	TGTGCCAGCAGCCATCCGGGAGATCATTACAATGAGCAGTTCTTC	CASSHPGDHYNEQFF
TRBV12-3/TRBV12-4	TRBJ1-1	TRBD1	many	TGTGCCAGCAGACCTCGACAGGGGCGTTGGGGAGACACTGAAGCTTTCTTT	CASRPRQGRWGDTEAFF
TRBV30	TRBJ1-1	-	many	TGTGCCTGGAGTGCGTCTGATGAAGCTTTCTTT	CAWSASDEAFF
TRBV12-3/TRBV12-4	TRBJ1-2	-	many	TGTGCCAGCAGTTTAGCCACAGGGCGCTGGTTTGGCTACACCTTC	CASSLATGRWFGYTF
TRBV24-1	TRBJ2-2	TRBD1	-	TGTGCCACCAGTGCTTCCTGGGCGGGACAGGGTAACTCGAGCACCGGGGAGCTGTTTTTT	CATSASWAGQGNSSTGELFF
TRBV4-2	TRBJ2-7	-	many	TGTGCCAGCAGGGGGGCAGGGGCCCAATACGAGCAGTACTTC	CASRGAGAQYEQYF
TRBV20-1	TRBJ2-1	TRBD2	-	TGCAGTGCTATTGGGACTAGCGGGGTCATGAGTGAGCAGTTCTTC	CSAIGTSGVMSEQFF
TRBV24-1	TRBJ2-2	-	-	TGTGCCACCAGTGATTCATATTTAGCCGGGGAGCTGTTTTTT	CATSDSYLAGELFF